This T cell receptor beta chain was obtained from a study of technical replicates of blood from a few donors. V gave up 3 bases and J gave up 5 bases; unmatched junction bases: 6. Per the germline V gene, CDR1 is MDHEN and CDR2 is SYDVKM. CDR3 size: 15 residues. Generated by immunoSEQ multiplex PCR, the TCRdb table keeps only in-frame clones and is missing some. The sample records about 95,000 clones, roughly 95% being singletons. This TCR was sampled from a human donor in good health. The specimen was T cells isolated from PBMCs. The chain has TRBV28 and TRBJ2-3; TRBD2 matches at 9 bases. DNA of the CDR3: TGTGCCAGCAGTTTTATGGGACTAGCCGGAGATACGCAGTATTTT. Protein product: CASSFMGLAGDTQYF.